One and the same sample provided the 30 T cell receptor beta chains below, sequenced in a study of shared clonotypes between healthy human individuals. Measured with immunoSEQ multiplex PCR; TCRdb has only the in-frame clones, and not every one. Of about 2.4 million clones in the sample, roughly 93% are singletons; the top ten hold approximately 0.36%. The sample consisted of naive CD4+ T cells from PBMCs. Subset given: CD45RA+ positively selected. The receptors were sampled from a man between 18 and 29 years old in good health. Some clones in this sample may be carry-over from other donors' samples.

This sequence joins TRBV18 and TRBJ2-7; D perhaps matches TRBD1 (6 bases). CDR1 is KGHSH and CDR2 is LQKENI in the germline V gene. This CDR3 spans 15 amino acids. V was clipped by 3 bases and J by 1 base, with 13 bases between them. CDR3 DNA: TGTGCCAGCTCACCGGGCAGGGGCCCTTCCTACGAGCAGTACTTC. It codes for CASSPGRGPSYEQYF.

The J gene is TRBJ2-5, the V gene TRBV29-1; 7 bases line up with TRBD1. The CDR3 is made up of 16 amino acids. CDR1 and CDR2 (germline): SQVTM, ANQGSEA. After removal of 1 base from V and 1 base from J, the junction contained 9 bases not matched to a gene. The CDR3 spells CSVEAVNRGIQETQYF. The CDR3 coding sequence is TGCAGCGTTGAAGCAGTTAACAGGGGAATCCAAGAGACCCAGTACTTC. Based on the CDR3 plus reference TRBV29-1 and TRBJ2-5, the full variable domain is SAVISQKPSRDICQRGTSLTIQCQVDSQVTMMFWYRQQPGQSLTLIATANQGSEATYESGFVIDKFPISRPNLTFSTLTVSNMSPEDSSIYLCSVEAVNRGIQETQYFGPGTRLLVL.

The V and J genes are TRBV5-6 and TRBJ1-5; D unclear. The CDR3 extends over 15 amino acids. CDR1 is SGHDT and CDR2 is YYEEEE in the germline V gene. V was pared by 1 base and J by 6 bases, with 14 bases between. The CDR3 DNA is TGTGCCAGCAGCTTGTCTCGGGGTGGAGGTCAGCCCCAGCATTTT. Protein product: CASSLSRGGGQPQHF.

This chain connects TRBV4-1 to TRBJ2-2, with 8 positions matching TRBD1. Germline V gene sequence: CDR1 MGHRA, CDR2 YSYEKL. This CDR3 has 19 amino acids. The V gene end was trimmed by 0 bases and the J gene end by 4 bases; junction bases not matched to a gene: 13. CDR3 sequence reads: CASSQEVTGVPTLTGELFF. The DNA of the CDR3 is TGCGCCAGCAGCCAAGAAGTGACAGGGGTCCCAACCCTCACCGGGGAGCTGTTTTTT.

This clone appeared a single time. The gene calls are TRBV7-8 and TRBJ2-1; no firm D call. The CDR3 covers 15 residues. The V gene lost 1 base and the J gene lost 4 bases, with 11 bases spanning the gap. Germline V CDR1 and CDR2: SGHVS, FQNEAQ. As DNA, the CDR3 is TGTGCCAGCAGCTTAGTGGCGACTCCATACAATGAGCAGTTCTTC. It translates to CASSLVATPYNEQFF.

This chain uses TRBV5-4 with TRBJ1-4; 7 positions match TRBD1. The CDR3 runs to 16 residues. Germline V CDR1 and CDR2: SGHNT, YYREEE (reference sequence). The trim removed 4 bases at V and 6 bases at J, leaving 12 bases unmatched. The DNA of the CDR3 is TGTGCCAGCAGCGCGGCAAGACAGGGCAACTATGAAAAACTGTTTTTT. Translation gives CASSAARQGNYEKLFF. The full variable domain, its missing parts supplied by reference TRBV5-4 and TRBJ1-4, is ETGVTQSPTHLIKTRGQQVTLRCSSQSGHNTVSWYQQALGQGPQFIFQYYREEENGRGNFPPRFSGLQFPNYSSELNVNALELDDSALYLCASSAARQGNYEKLFFGSGTQLSVL.

The chain uses TRBV30 and TRBJ1-2; maybe TRBD1 (6 bases). Trimming took 2 bases from V and 0 from J, leaving 10 bases between them. The CDR3 is made up of 14 amino acids. Germline lookup yields CDR1 GTSNPN and CDR2 SVGIG (reference sequence). Here the CDR3 DNA reads TGTGCCTGGAGTAGGGGGGTAGCTAACTATGGCTACACCTTC. Protein product: CAWSRGVANYGYTF.

The chain employs TRBV28 and TRBJ1-2, with D perhaps matching TRBD1 (6 bases). The germline V and J ends were trimmed by 2 bases and 6 bases, with 10 bases remaining between them. The CDR3 loop spans 13 amino acids. Germline V CDR1 and CDR2: MDHEN, SYDVKM. The CDR3 DNA sequence: TGTGCCAGCAGTTTACGACAGGAGAATGGCTACACCTTC. As protein: CASSLRQENGYTF.

The chain has TRBV30 and TRBJ2-1; 7 nucleotides match TRBD1. Germline V gene lookup returns CDR1 GTSNPN and CDR2 SVGIG (reference sequence). The CDR3 has 13 amino acids. Trimming at V came to 3 bases and at J to 6 bases, leaving 5 bases not matched to a gene. The CDR3 sequence is CAWSVDRANEQFF. CDR3 in DNA: TGTGCCTGGAGCGTAGACAGGGCCAATGAGCAGTTCTTC.

Here the CDR3 reads CASSVRPLTYEQYF. CDR3 coding DNA: TGTGCCAGCAGCGTAAGGCCCTTAACCTACGAGCAGTACTTC. The V call is TRBV9, the J call TRBJ2-7, with D unclear. The V end lost 1 base, the J end lost 2 bases, and 10 bases lay between the germline ends. The germline CDR1 and CDR2 sequences are SGDLS and YYNGEE. The CDR3 has 14 amino acids.

With regard to this clone: Within the sample, other DNA sequences also encode this same CDR3. The chain carries TRBV9 and TRBJ2-3; the D is unclear. This CDR3 spans 12 amino acids. Germline V gene data show CDR1 as SGDLS and CDR2 as YYNGEE. The V gene lost 3 bases and the J gene lost 2 bases, with 4 bases spanning the gap. CDR3 loop: CASSAPTDTQYF. The DNA for the CDR3 is TGTGCCAGCAGCGCACCCACAGATACGCAGTATTTT.

This clone has just one count. V and J are TRBV7-2 and TRBJ1-6, with D tentatively TRBD1 (5 bases). The CDR3 has 15 amino acids. The V end lost 1 base, the J end lost 8 bases, and 12 bases lay between the germline ends. Germline CDR1 and CDR2: SGHTA and FQGNSA. CDR3 in DNA: TGTGCCAGCAGCTTAGGGACACCGGCGTATTCACCCCTCCACTTT. Translating gives CASSLGTPAYSPLHF.

This chain joins TRBV7-8 and TRBJ1-5; D not resolved. This CDR3 spans 13 amino acids. Germline V gene lookup returns CDR1 SGHVS and CDR2 FQNEAQ. Trimming cost V 5 bases and J 4 bases, with 9 bases left between them. This chain's CDR3 is CASSAQENQPQHF. As DNA, the CDR3 is TGTGCCAGCAGCGCGCAGGAGAATCAGCCCCAGCATTTT.

The rearrangement links TRBV4-2 to TRBJ2-3; 7 bases are shared with TRBD2. The V gene end was trimmed by 7 bases and the J gene end by 4 bases; junction bases not matched to a gene: 14. CDR3 length equals 16 residues. The germline V gene has CDR1 LGHNA and CDR2 YNFKEQ. The CDR3 DNA sequence: TGTGCCAGCACAGCCACTCAGCGGGATAAATCAGATACGCAGTATTTT. Protein product: CASTATQRDKSDTQYF.

The chain combines TRBV11-2 with TRBJ2-5; D is undetermined. There are 15 residues in the CDR3. Between the trimmed V and J ends, which lost 0 bases and 1 base, there was a span of 9 bases. CDR1 is SGHAT, CDR2 FQNNGV, per germline. The CDR3 region is CASSLDLRLQETQYF. For the CDR3, the DNA is TGTGCCAGCAGCTTAGATCTCAGACTCCAAGAGACCCAGTACTTC. Supplemented by reference TRBV11-2 and TRBJ2-5, the full variable domain reads EAGVAQSPRYKIIEKRQSVAFWCNPISGHATLYWYQQILGQGPKLLIQFQNNGVVDDSQLPKDRFSAERLKGVDSTLKIQPAKLEDSAVYLCASSLDLRLQETQYFGPGTRLLVL.

The rearrangement joins TRBV9 to TRBJ1-1; possible D gene TRBD1, 6 bases. CDR1 and CDR2 (germline): SGDLS, YYNGEE. The CDR3 totals 14 residues. V was clipped by 3 bases and J by 4 bases, with 13 bases between them. As DNA, the CDR3 is TGTGCCAGCAGCGCGCTAGGGGGGGTCACTGAAGCTTTCTTT. Its translation is CASSALGGVTEAFF.

About this clone: This sample includes further DNA sequences coding for the same CDR3. The V call is TRBV2, the J call TRBJ1-1, with D tentatively TRBD1 (5 bases). Germline loops: CDR1 SNHLY, CDR2 FYNNEI. V lost 6 bases, J lost 4 bases, and 12 bases lay in between. The CDR3 covers 13 residues. CDR3 in DNA: TGTGCCAGCAGCGTCGGGGGTATCACTGAAGCTTTCTTT. This translates into CASSVGGITEAFF. Full variable domain (missing parts from reference TRBV2 and TRBJ1-1): EPEVTQTPSHQVTQMGQEVILRCVPISNHLYFYWYRQILGQKVEFLVSFYNNEISEKSEIFDDQFSVERPDGSNFTLKIRSTKLEDSAMYFCASSVGGITEAFFGQGTRLTVV.

The J gene is TRBJ2-5, the V gene TRBV5-1; D might be TRBD2 (7 bases). The CDR3 covers 16 residues. The V end was cut by 4 bases, the J end by 3 bases, with 19 bases between. Germline CDR1 and CDR2: SGHRS and YFSETQ. This CDR3 reads CASSLLGGRVKETQYF. Here the CDR3 DNA reads TGCGCCAGCAGCCTCCTGGGGGGGCGGGTAAAAGAGACCCAGTACTTC.

In its sample, this clone was seen once. J is TRBJ2-1 and V is TRBV9; TRBD1 aligns across 9 bases. Germline CDR1 SGDLS, CDR2 YYNGEE. The CDR3 totals 15 residues. After removal of 4 bases from V and 6 bases from J, the junction contained 8 bases not matched to a gene. The CDR3 reads CASSSPRTGANEQFF. The CDR3, as DNA: TGTGCCAGCAGCTCACCGCGGACAGGGGCCAATGAGCAGTTCTTC.

CDR3: CASSLATGGPNEKLFF. The DNA for the CDR3 is TGCGCCAGCAGCTTGGCCACGGGAGGGCCTAATGAAAAACTGTTTTTT. The chain employs TRBV5-1 and TRBJ1-4, with D unresolved. V was clipped by 0 bases and J by 3 bases, with 12 bases between them. Germline-derived CDR1 and CDR2 are SGHRS and YFSETQ. This CDR3 region has 16 residues. The full variable domain, in which reference TRBV5-1 and TRBJ1-4 provide the parts outside the CDR3, is KAGVTQTPRYLIKTRGQQVTLSCSPISGHRSVSWYQQTPGQGLQFLFEYFSETQRNKGNFPGRFSGRQFSNSRSEMNVSTLELGDSALYLCASSLATGGPNEKLFFGSGTQLSVL.

As DNA, the CDR3 is TGTGCCAGCAGCTTAGTTCCGCCTCTAAGCGCCGTCAGACAAGAGACCCAGTACTTC. It translates to CASSLVPPLSAVRQETQYF. The rearrangement links TRBV7-2 to TRBJ2-5; no definite D call. Germline V gives CDR1 SGHTA, CDR2 FQGNSA. The germline V and J ends were trimmed by 1 base and 2 bases, with 23 bases remaining between them. This CDR3 contains 19 residues.

The CDR3 DNA sequence: TGTGCCAGCAGTGAGTTTACCGGGGGGGGATTTTTGACGTACAATCAGCCCCAGCATTTT. It yields the protein CASSEFTGGGFLTYNQPQHF. V gene TRBV6-1 combines with J gene TRBJ1-5; TRBD1 is a possible D gene (5 bases). Germline lookup yields CDR1 MNHNS and CDR2 SASEGT. The CDR3 totals 20 residues. The V gene lost 3 bases and the J gene lost 3 bases, with 27 bases spanning the gap.

This chain uses TRBV29-1 with TRBJ2-5; D remains ambiguous. Trimming cost V 6 bases and J 5 bases, with 16 bases left between them. The germline V gene encodes CDR1 SQVTM and CDR2 ANQGSEA. This CDR3 spans 13 amino acids. Here the CDR3 DNA reads TGCAGCGTCGATGGTTGGGTCCAGGAGACCCAGTACTTC. The encoded protein is CSVDGWVQETQYF.

This clone was seen once. The chain links TRBV5-5 to TRBJ2-7, with TRBD2 matching 13 bases. The CDR3 has 18 residues. V was clipped by 0 bases and J by 6 bases; unmatched bases: 12. The germline V gene has CDR1 SGHKS and CDR2 YYEKEE (reference sequence). The CDR3 region is CASSLALAGGSPGIEQYF. The CDR3 DNA follows: TGTGCCAGCAGCTTGGCACTAGCGGGAGGGAGTCCAGGGATCGAGCAGTACTTC.

The rearrangement joins TRBV28 to TRBJ2-7; D tentatively reads TRBD1 or TRBD2 (6 bases each). CDR1 is MDHEN, CDR2 SYDVKM, per germline. V dropped 8 bases and J dropped 4 bases, with 18 bases sitting between them. The CDR3 contains 14 residues. The CDR3 DNA reads as TGTGCCAGCTTTACGTTGGGGGGCGCGTACGAGCAGTACTTC. Protein: CASFTLGGAYEQYF.

The chain employs TRBV5-4 and TRBJ2-3, with D possibly TRBD2 on 6 matching bases. V was pared by 4 bases and J by 6 bases, with 21 bases between. This CDR3 has 16 amino acids. Germline V gives CDR1 SGHNT, CDR2 YYREEE (reference sequence). The DNA for the CDR3 is TGTGCCAGCAGCCCACGGGGGACCCAGTCCACCGATACGCAGTATTTT. It encodes CASSPRGTQSTDTQYF.

This chain links TRBV7-3 with TRBJ2-3, with TRBD1 as a possible D gene (6 bases). CDR1 is SGHTA and CDR2 is FQGTGA in the germline V gene. This CDR3 is 15 amino acids long. The germline V and J ends were trimmed by 3 bases and 10 bases, with 20 bases remaining between them. The CDR3 protein is CASSFGPRGQEAQYF. The CDR3 DNA follows: TGTGCCAGCAGCTTCGGCCCCAGGGGCCAAGAGGCGCAGTATTTT.

The chain couples TRBV15 to TRBJ1-1; D is unresolved. Germline V gives CDR1 LNHNV, CDR2 YYDKDF (reference sequence). This CDR3 has 16 amino acids. V was pared by 0 bases and J by 0 bases, with 11 bases between. The CDR3 reads CATSRDINLVNTEAFF. The CDR3 region has the DNA TGTGCCACCAGCAGAGATATAAACCTTGTGAACACTGAAGCTTTCTTT.

This chain links TRBV19 with TRBJ2-2, with no clear D. The germline V gene encodes CDR1 LNHDA and CDR2 SQIVND (reference sequence). The CDR3 runs 12 residues. Trimming pared 6 bases from V and 3 bases from J, leaving 5 bases between. As DNA, the CDR3 is TGTGCCAGTAGGGGCTACACCGGGGAGCTGTTTTTT. It yields the protein CASRGYTGELFF.

This clone was counted a single time. This chain links TRBV29-1 with TRBJ2-7; D may be TRBD1 or TRBD2 (6 bases each). The CDR3 sequence is 14 residues long. The V gene lost 0 bases and the J gene lost 2 bases, with 11 bases spanning the gap. Germline V CDR1 and CDR2: SQVTM, ANQGSEA. The CDR3 loop reads CSVEDGGLAYEQYF. As DNA, the CDR3 is TGCAGCGTTGAAGATGGGGGGCTTGCCTACGAGCAGTACTTC.